These 11 T cell receptor beta chains came from one sample sequenced in a study of blood T cell repertoires in COVID-19. The method was immunoSEQ multiplex PCR; TCRdb's version includes in-frame clones alone and lacks a portion of them. This table has about 300,000 clones, 86% appearing once. Input material: peripheral blood. The receptors stem from a woman aged 50 to 65 with acute or convalescent COVID-19.

The chain couples TRBV24-1 to TRBJ2-5, with 7 bases fitting TRBD2. This CDR3 is 14 amino acids long. Germline V gene data show CDR1 as KGHDR and CDR2 as SFDVKD. Trimming at V came to 0 bases and at J to 7 bases, leaving 4 bases not matched to a gene. The CDR3 loop reads CATSDLSPGGTQYF. The CDR3 DNA reads TGTGCCACCAGTGATTTGTCGCCGGGGGGGACCCAGTACTTC.

V usage is TRBV15 and J usage is TRBJ2-7; D unresolved. Deletions cut 4 bases from V and 3 bases from J, with 4 bases between. This CDR3 is 11 amino acids long. Germline CDR1 reads LNHNV; CDR2 reads YYDKDF (reference sequence). The CDR3 protein is CATSTLYEQYF. CDR3 sequence (DNA): TGTGCCACCAGCACCCTCTACGAGCAGTACTTC.

On this clone: Other DNA sequences in this sample translate to the same CDR3. The chain recombines TRBV19 with TRBJ2-1; TRBD2 matches 10 bases. V lost 4 bases and J lost 1; bases outside the gene matches: 1. CDR3 length: 15 amino acids. The germline CDR1 and CDR2 sequences are LNHDA and SQIVND (reference sequence). CDR3 sequence: CASSTSGSSYNEQFF. The CDR3 DNA reads TGTGCCAGTAGTACTAGCGGGAGTTCCTACAATGAGCAGTTCTTC.

As for this clone: Its ends do not fully match the called genes, so a read error is possible. The V gene is TRBV5-6, the J gene TRBJ1-3, with D possibly being TRBD1 (6 bases). The CDR3 extends over 14 amino acids. CDR1 is SGHDT and CDR2 is YYEEEE in the germline V gene. CDR3 loop: CASSFTGSGDTIYF. The CDR3 DNA reads TGTGCCAGCAGCTTCACAGGGAGTGGAGACACCATATATTTT.

The gene calls are TRBV19 and TRBJ2-1; TRBD2 agrees at 8 bases. CDR1 and CDR2 from the germline V gene are LNHDA and SQIVND (reference sequence). CDR3 length equals 14 residues. Germline trimming cut 5 bases from V and 4 bases from J; bases unmatched to any gene: 4. The chain's CDR3 is CASSPGTRYNEQFF. CDR3 nucleotides: TGTGCCAGTAGTCCAGGGACTAGATACAATGAGCAGTTCTTC.

This chain links TRBV30 with TRBJ2-1, with D tentatively TRBD2 (5 bases). Germline CDR1 GTSNPN, CDR2 SVGIG (reference sequence). V was clipped by 2 bases and J by 4 bases, with 15 bases between them. The CDR3 is 15 residues long. The CDR3 is CAWSSKRLTYNEQFF. The CDR3 DNA is TGTGCCTGGAGTAGTAAGCGGTTAACATACAATGAGCAGTTCTTC.

The J gene is TRBJ2-1, the V gene TRBV5-4; D is ambiguous. CDR1 SGHNT and CDR2 YYREEE come from the germline V gene (reference sequence). There are 11 residues in the CDR3. V was cut by 3 bases and J by 9 bases, with 7 bases left in between. In DNA form, the CDR3 reads TGTGCCAGCAGCTCATCCGGTGAGCAGTTCTTC. Translation gives CASSSSGEQFF.

This clone was seen a few times. This chain uses TRBV2 with TRBJ2-7; 7 bases align to TRBD2. Trimming removed 6 bases from V and 0 bases from J; junction bases left unmatched: 8. CDR1 SNHLY and CDR2 FYNNEI come from the germline V gene. This CDR3 region has 15 residues. CDR3 nucleotide sequence: TGTGCCAGCAGCACTAGCGCCTACAACTCCTACGAGCAGTACTTC. It codes for CASSTSAYNSYEQYF.

The chain employs TRBV19 and TRBJ2-1; 9 bases line up with TRBD2. V was clipped by 6 bases and J by 6 bases; unmatched bases: 6. CDR3 length: 14 residues. Germline CDR1 is LNHDA and CDR2 is SQIVND (reference sequence). The CDR3 DNA follows: TGTGCCAGTAGAAGGCCTAGCGGGATCAATGAGCAGTTCTTC. Translating it yields CASRRPSGINEQFF.

The gene calls are TRBV5-1 and TRBJ1-1; TRBD1 might be the D (6 bases). Germline CDR1 is SGHRS and CDR2 is YFSETQ. This CDR3 comprises 16 residues. Between the trimmed V and J ends, which lost 0 bases and 2 bases, there was a span of 14 bases. The CDR3 loop reads CASSLVIRGNNTEAFF. DNA of the CDR3: TGCGCCAGCAGCTTGGTTATAAGGGGGAACAACACTGAAGCTTTCTTT.

This chain uses TRBV9 with TRBJ2-1; the match to TRBD1 covers 7 bases. V shed 2 bases and J 7 bases; nucleotides not matched to a gene: 6. This CDR3 region has 14 residues. Germline CDR1 reads SGDLS; CDR2 reads YYNGEE. The chain's CDR3 is CASSVGQSVNEQFF. The DNA for the CDR3 is TGTGCCAGCAGCGTGGGACAGTCGGTAAATGAGCAGTTCTTC.